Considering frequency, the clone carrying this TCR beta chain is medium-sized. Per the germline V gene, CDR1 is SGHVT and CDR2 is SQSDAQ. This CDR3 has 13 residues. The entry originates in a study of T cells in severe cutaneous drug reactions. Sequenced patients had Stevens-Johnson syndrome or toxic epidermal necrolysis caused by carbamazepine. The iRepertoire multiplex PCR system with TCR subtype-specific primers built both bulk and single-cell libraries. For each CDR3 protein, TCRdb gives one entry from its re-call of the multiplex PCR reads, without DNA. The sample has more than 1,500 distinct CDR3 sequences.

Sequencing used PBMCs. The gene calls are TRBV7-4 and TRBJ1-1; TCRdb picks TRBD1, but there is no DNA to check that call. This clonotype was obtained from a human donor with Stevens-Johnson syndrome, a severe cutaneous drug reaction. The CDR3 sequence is CASSWKGSTEAFF.